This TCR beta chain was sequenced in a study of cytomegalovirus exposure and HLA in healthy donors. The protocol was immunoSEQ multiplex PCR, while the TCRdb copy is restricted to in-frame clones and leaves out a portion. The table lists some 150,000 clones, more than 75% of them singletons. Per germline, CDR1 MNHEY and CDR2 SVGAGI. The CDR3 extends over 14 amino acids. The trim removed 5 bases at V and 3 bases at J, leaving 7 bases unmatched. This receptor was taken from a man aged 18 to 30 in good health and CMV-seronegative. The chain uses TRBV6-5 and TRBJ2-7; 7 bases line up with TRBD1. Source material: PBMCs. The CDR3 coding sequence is TGTGCCAGCAGTGCGCAGGGGGTTTACTACGAGCAGTACTTC. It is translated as CASSAQGVYYEQYF.